The source of this T cell receptor (beta chain) is a study of Graves' ophthalmopathy and Graves' hyperthyroidism. Study-wide results and caveats: The model predicted progression of ophthalmopathy with a sensitivity of roughly 66%, and its specificity was 72% to 85%.

This clonotype was seen at least ten times. Its antigen is unidentified. The germline V gene has CDR1 ENHRY and CDR2 SYGVKD. This CDR3 has 13 amino acids. V was cut by 3 bases and J by 4 bases, with 9 bases left in between. As the template, RNA transcripts were used to amplify TCR beta CDR3 regions. An opening RT-PCR round employed HTBI primers and preceded a second-round multiplex PCR. MiXCR, run by TCRdb on the multiplex PCR reads, gives a single entry per CDR3 protein. Of around 1.1 million distinct CDR3 sequences in the sample, roughly 35% were seen once. The sample was peripheral blood or thyroid tissue (not recorded which). The chain couples TRBV10-3 to TRBJ1-1; the D is unclear. The origin of this receptor is an adult man with Graves' hyperthyroidism. The CDR3, as DNA: TGTGCCATCAGTGATGGCGGGCGCACTGAAGCTTTCTTT. This gives the protein CAISDGGRTEAFF.